This T cell receptor beta chain was documented in a study of response to subunit inactivated influenza vaccine. TCRdb independently ran MiXCR on the RT-PCR reads; one entry per CDR3 protein. The sample has about 530,000 distinct CDR3 sequences, 12% seen once; the top ten hold roughly 10%. Points on this clonotype: What it binds is not known.

V was pared by 1 base and J by 7 bases, with 10 bases between. CDR3 length: 14 residues. The germline V gene encodes CDR1 LNHNV and CDR2 YYDKDF (reference sequence). Notes on the study in general: Authors suggested few new T cells are recruited by each seasonal influenza vaccination.

The sample was PBMCs from blood, taken on the day of vaccination. The genes are TRBV15 and TRBJ2-2, with D maybe TRBD2 (6 bases). This receptor was identified in a man aged 45-60 years who received an inactivated influenza vaccine. The CDR3: CATSRGLGNGELFF. The CDR3 nucleotides read TGTGCCACCAGCAGAGGACTAGGGAACGGGGAGCTGTTTTTT. Combining the CDR3 with reference TRBV15 and TRBJ2-2 gives the whole variable domain DAMVIQNPRYQVTQFGKPVTLSCSQTLNHNVMYWYQQKSSQAPKLLFHYYDKDFNNEADTPDNFQSRRPNTSFCFLDIRSPGLGDTAMYLCATSRGLGNGELFFGEGSRLTVL.